This T cell receptor (beta chain) was identified in a study of regulatory T cells in long-lasting Graves disease. Turning to the study itself: Positive TSH receptor antibodies alongside over 5 years of antithyroid drugs were what marked Graves' disease as persistent. Study-wide results and limits: With under 3,500 shared public clonotypes, persistent patients exceeded new patients, who shared about 1,000.

Comment on this clonotype: What it binds is unknown.

The sample's time point: persistent/refractory GD, antithyroid drugs over 5 years with positive TRAb. The authors made the TCR library using RNA they extracted from PBMCs. The patients were drawn from one endocrinology department in Xi'an, China. The germline V and J ends were trimmed by 4 bases and 0 bases, with 9 bases remaining between them. The CDR3 covers 14 residues. Looked up from germline, CDR1 is DFQATT and CDR2 is SNEGSKA (reference sequence). In building TCR beta libraries, iRepertoire HTBI primers were used together with Arm-PCR of CDR3 regions. TCRdb reprocessed the multiplex PCR reads via MiXCR and lists one record per CDR3 protein. The sample comprises 450,000 or so distinct CDR3 sequences, approximately 23% of which are singletons, and under 15% rests with the top ten.

The chain recombines TRBV20-1 with TRBJ2-2; tentatively, D is TRBD2 (6 bases). Material: peripheral blood mononuclear cells (PBMCs), obtained when the disease was refractory, from a patient treated with antithyroid drugs. This receptor was identified in a female donor with Graves disease. The CDR3: CSATGLSNTGELFF. As DNA, the CDR3 is TGCAGTGCTACGGGACTGTCGAACACCGGGGAGCTGTTTTTT.